Listed below are T cell receptor beta chains from one sample, sequenced in a study of blood T cell repertoires in COVID-19. The method was immunoSEQ multiplex PCR; TCRdb's version includes in-frame clones alone and lacks a portion of them. The table lists 110,000 to 150,000 clones, 80% to 90% of them singletons. The source material was peripheral blood. The receptors were sampled from an older woman with active COVID-19. Both conserved end residues are part of each CDR3. D genes are given only for firm matches. Expanded clones are given a class, and other clones once, few, many or no size at all.

V	J	D	size	CDR3	DNA
TRBV27	TRBJ2-3	TRBD2	NA	CASSLPGLAGADTQYF	TGTGCCAGCAGTTTACCCGGACTAGCGGGAGCCGATACGCAGTATTTT
TRBV5-8	TRBJ1-1	NA	NA	CASPIWGGPPVGAFF	TGTGCCAGCCCCATCTGGGGGGGGCCGCCCGTAGGCGCTTTCTTT
TRBV6-5	TRBJ2-1	TRBD1	once	CASRRPGQHNEQFF	TGTGCCAGCAGAAGACCGGGACAGCACAATGAGCAGTTCTTC
TRBV6-2/TRBV6-3	TRBJ2-1	TRBD2	NA	CASSWASGGNEQFF	TGTGCCAGCAGTTGGGCTAGCGGGGGGAATGAGCAGTTCTTC
TRBV3-1/TRBV3-2	TRBJ2-3	TRBD2	once	CASRFSGRAGTDTQYF	TGTGCCAGCAGGTTTAGCGGGAGGGCCGGCACAGATACGCAGTATTTT
TRBV4-1	TRBJ2-7	TRBD2	NA	CASSLGTSGRGISYEQYF	TGCGCCAGCAGCCTCGGCACTAGCGGGAGAGGGATATCCTACGAGCAGTACTTC
TRBV4-1	TRBJ2-5	TRBD1	NA	CASSQGTGSYQETQYF	TGCGCCAGCAGCCAAGGGACAGGATCATACCAAGAGACCCAGTACTTC
TRBV11-3	TRBJ2-1	NA	NA	CASSLYPSVADEQFF	TGTGCCAGCAGCTTATATCCTAGCGTAGCCGATGAGCAGTTCTTC
TRBV4-2	TRBJ2-7	NA	once	CASSQEHVPFYEQYF	TGTGCCAGCAGCCAAGAACACGTCCCTTTTTACGAGCAGTACTTC
TRBV9	TRBJ2-3	NA	NA	CASSVDIPTDTQYF	TGTGCCAGCAGCGTAGACATCCCCACAGATACGCAGTATTTT
TRBV7-2	TRBJ2-7	TRBD2	few	CASSLGGTSGTHEQYF	TGTGCCAGCAGCTTAGGTGGGACTAGCGGGACCCACGAGCAGTACTTC
TRBV4-1	TRBJ2-1	TRBD2	NA	CASSRLTSLAGHNEQFF	TGCGCCAGCAGCCGACTCACAAGTCTAGCGGGCCACAATGAGCAGTTCTTC
TRBV9	TRBJ2-5	NA	NA	CASSVVVGETQYF	TGTGCCAGCAGCGTAGTCGTCGGAGAGACCCAGTACTTC
TRBV5-1	TRBJ1-2	NA	few	CASSLEGQGWSNYGYTF	TGCGCCAGCAGCTTGGAGGGACAAGGATGGAGTAACTATGGCTACACCTTC
TRBV7-7	TRBJ1-3	TRBD1	NA	CASSAGTGALSGNTIYF	TGTGCTAGCAGCGCAGGGACAGGTGCTCTCTCTGGAAACACCATATATTTT
TRBV5-6	TRBJ2-7	NA	NA	CASSLSQGYEQYF	TGTGCCAGCAGCTTGTCCCAGGGCTACGAGCAGTACTTC
TRBV6-5	TRBJ1-5	NA	NA	CASSYRRGSQPQHF	TGTGCCAGCAGTTACCGTAGGGGGAGTCAGCCCCAGCATTTT
TRBV4-1	TRBJ2-5	NA	NA	CASSQGGIQETQYF	TGCGCCAGCAGCCAAGGCGGTATTCAAGAGACCCAGTACTTC
TRBV5-5	TRBJ2-5	TRBD2	NA	CASSLPGGTETQYF	TGTGCCAGCAGCCTACCGGGAGGTACGGAGACCCAGTACTTC
TRBV12-3/TRBV12-4	TRBJ1-1	NA	NA	CASRRQRNTEAFF	TGTGCCAGCAGACGACAGAGGAACACTGAAGCTTTCTTT
TRBV5-1	TRBJ1-6	NA	NA	CASSLGAGLPSPLHF	TGCGCCAGCAGCTTGGGGGCAGGGCTTCCTTCACCCCTCCACTTT
TRBV19	TRBJ2-2	TRBD2	NA	CARRTSGTGELFF	TGTGCCAGACGGACTAGCGGAACCGGGGAGCTGTTTTTT
TRBV12-3/TRBV12-4	TRBJ1-5	NA	once	CASSLRNQPQHF	TGTGCCAGCAGTTTGAGAAATCAGCCCCAGCATTTT
TRBV28	TRBJ2-3	TRBD2	NA	CASRDFHGLAGGGSTDTQYF	TGTGCCAGCAGAGACTTCCACGGACTAGCGGGAGGGGGGAGCACAGATACGCAGTATTTT
TRBV6-5	TRBJ1-2	NA	NA	CASSRRGWDGYTF	TGTGCCAGCAGTCGAAGAGGGTGGGATGGCTACACCTTC
TRBV28	TRBJ2-1	TRBD1	once	CASSLYADRAYYNEQFF	TGTGCCAGCAGTTTATATGCGGACAGGGCCTACTACAATGAGCAGTTCTTC
TRBV24-1	TRBJ1-2	TRBD1	NA	CATSASGTGGTYGYTF	TGTGCCACCAGTGCCTCCGGGACAGGGGGCACCTATGGCTACACCTTC
TRBV18	TRBJ2-7	TRBD1	NA	CASSPPGQGTSEQYF	TGTGCCAGCTCACCACCGGGACAGGGAACCTCCGAGCAGTACTTC
TRBV28	TRBJ1-1	NA	NA	CATFRVGTEAFF	TGTGCCACCTTCAGGGTAGGCACTGAAGCTTTCTTT